A single sample is the source of the 2 T cell receptor beta chains below, sequenced in a study of Graves' ophthalmopathy and Graves' hyperthyroidism (dated by TCRdb to about 2018). Sequenced using an Illumina HiSeq 2000. For repertoire sequencing, the TCR beta CDR3 regions were amplified from RNA transcripts. The first round was an RT-PCR using HTBI primers with the Qiagen OneStep RT-PCR kit, and this first round was followed by a second-round multiplex PCR, then size selection and purification. TCRdb's own reprocessing of the public reads used fastp at Q25 and MiXCR and kept productive beta chains. Under each unique CDR3 protein, matching rows form one entry showing the most common genes and DNA. Counted in this sample were 350,000 to 450,000 distinct CDR3 sequences; roughly 18% of them appeared once. Roughly 1.5% of the sample belongs to the ten largest clones. What was sequenced was peripheral blood. Receptors were obtained from a woman younger than 35 with Graves' ophthalmopathy. Donor details come from another sample of the same person, matched by shared clones.

The sample holds many counts of this clonotype. This chain joins TRBV25-1 and TRBJ1-1; D call uncertain. From germline, CDR1 is MGHDK and CDR2 SYGVNS. The CDR3 has 15 amino acids. Trimming pared 0 bases from V and 3 bases from J, leaving 11 bases between. The CDR3 region has the DNA TGTGCCAGCAGTGAATATTATGGGGAGGACACTGAAGCTTTCTTT. Translation gives CASSEYYGEDTEAFF. Full variable domain (outside the CDR3, taken from reference TRBV25-1 and TRBJ1-1): EADIYQTPRYLVIGTGKKITLECSQTMGHDKMYWYQQDPGMELHLIHYSYGVNSTEKGDLSSESTVSRIRTEHFPLTLESARPSHTSQYLCASSEYYGEDTEAFFGQGTRLTVV.

This clonotype was counted at least ten times. The chain combines TRBV6-2 or TRBV6-3 with TRBJ2-7; D is perhaps TRBD2 (6 bases). V shed 4 bases and J shed 2 bases, with 15 bases lying between them. This CDR3 has 15 amino acids. Germline-derived CDR1 and CDR2 are MNHEY and SVGEGT. In DNA form, the CDR3 reads TGTGCCAGCAGTTCCGTAGCGGCGGCACCCTACGAGCAGTACTTC. Protein product: CASSSVAAAPYEQYF.